This TCR beta chain was captured by sequencing in a study of neurological immune-mediated disorders. The CDR3 sequence is 14 residues long. Germline V gene lookup returns CDR1 DFQATT and CDR2 SNEGSKA (reference sequence). The ends lost 2 bases at V and 5 bases at J; junction bases unmatched: 8. This clonotype was observed at least ten times. TCRdb independently ran MiXCR on the 5' RACE reads; one entry per CDR3 protein. This sample has about 88,000 distinct CDR3 sequences, with 3.5% found just once. The sequencing sample was made of PBMCs. The sequence derives from a woman aged 18 to 35 with multiple sclerosis. The chain uses TRBV20-1 and TRBJ1-1; 7 bases match TRBD1. CDR3 coding DNA: TGCAGTGCTAGATCGACAGGGATGACTACTGAAGCTTTCTTT. Its protein is CSARSTGMTTEAFF.